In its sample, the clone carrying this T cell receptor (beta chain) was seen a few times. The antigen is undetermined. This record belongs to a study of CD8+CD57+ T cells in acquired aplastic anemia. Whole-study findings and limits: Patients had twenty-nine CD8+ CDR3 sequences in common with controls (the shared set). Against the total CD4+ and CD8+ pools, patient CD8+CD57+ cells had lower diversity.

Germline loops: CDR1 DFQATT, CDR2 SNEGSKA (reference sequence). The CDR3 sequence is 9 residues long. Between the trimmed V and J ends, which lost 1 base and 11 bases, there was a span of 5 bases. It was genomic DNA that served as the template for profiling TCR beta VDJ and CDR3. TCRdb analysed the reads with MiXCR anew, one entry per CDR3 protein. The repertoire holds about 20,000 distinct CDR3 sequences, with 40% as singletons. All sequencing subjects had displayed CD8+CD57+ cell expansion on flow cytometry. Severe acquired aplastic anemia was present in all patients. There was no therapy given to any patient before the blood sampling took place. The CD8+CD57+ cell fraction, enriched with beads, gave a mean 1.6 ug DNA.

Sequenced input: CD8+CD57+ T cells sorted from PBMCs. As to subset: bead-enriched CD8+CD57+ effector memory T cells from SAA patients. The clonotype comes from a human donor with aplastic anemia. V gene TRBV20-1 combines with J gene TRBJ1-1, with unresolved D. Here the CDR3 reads CSARAFAFF. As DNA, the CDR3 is TGCAGTGCTAGAGCCTTCGCTTTCTTT.